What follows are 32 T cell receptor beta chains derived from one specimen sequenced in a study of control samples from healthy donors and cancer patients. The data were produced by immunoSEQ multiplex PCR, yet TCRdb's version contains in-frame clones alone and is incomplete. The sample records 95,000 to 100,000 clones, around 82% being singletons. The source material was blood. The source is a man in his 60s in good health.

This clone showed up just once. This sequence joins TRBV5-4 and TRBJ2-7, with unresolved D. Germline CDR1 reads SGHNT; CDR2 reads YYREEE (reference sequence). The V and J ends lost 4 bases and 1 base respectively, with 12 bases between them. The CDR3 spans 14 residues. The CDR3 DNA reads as TGTGCCAGCAGCGTGAAGGTTGGGTCCTACGAGCAGTACTTC. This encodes CASSVKVGSYEQYF.

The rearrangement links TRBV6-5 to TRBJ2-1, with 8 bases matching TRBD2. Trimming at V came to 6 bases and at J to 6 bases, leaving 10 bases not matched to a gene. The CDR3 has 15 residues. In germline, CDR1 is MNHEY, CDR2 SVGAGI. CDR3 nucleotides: TGTGCCAGCAGACCAGCCGGGGGGGTTTCCAATGAGCAGTTCTTC. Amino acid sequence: CASRPAGGVSNEQFF.

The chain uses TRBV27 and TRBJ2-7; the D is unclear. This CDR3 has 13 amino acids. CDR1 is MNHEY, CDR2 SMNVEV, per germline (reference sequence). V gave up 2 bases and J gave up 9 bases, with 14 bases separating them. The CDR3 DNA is TGTGCCAGCAGTTTACAGCTCTCTCTTCGGCAGTACTTC. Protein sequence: CASSLQLSLRQYF.

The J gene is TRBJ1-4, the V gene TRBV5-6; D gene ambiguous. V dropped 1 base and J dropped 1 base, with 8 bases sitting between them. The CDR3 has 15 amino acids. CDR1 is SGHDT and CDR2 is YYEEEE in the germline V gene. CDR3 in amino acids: CASSLLGRTNEKLFF. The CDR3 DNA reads TGTGCCAGCAGCTTGTTGGGTAGAACTAATGAAAAACTGTTTTTT. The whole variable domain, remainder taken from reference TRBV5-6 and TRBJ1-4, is DAGVTQSPTHLIKTRGQQVTLRCSPKSGHDTVSWYQQALGQGPQFIFQYYEEEERQRGNFPDRFSGHQFPNYSSELNVNALLLGDSALYLCASSLLGRTNEKLFFGSGTQLSVL.

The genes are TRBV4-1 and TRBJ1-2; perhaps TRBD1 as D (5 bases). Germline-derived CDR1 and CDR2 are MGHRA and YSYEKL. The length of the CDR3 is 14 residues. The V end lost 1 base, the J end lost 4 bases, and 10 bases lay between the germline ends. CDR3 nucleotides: TGCGCCAGCAGCCAAGCAGTGGGGGTCTATGGCTACACCTTC. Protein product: CASSQAVGVYGYTF.

DNA for the CDR3: TGTGCCAGTAGTATAGGAGGTTCAGGGAACATTCAGTACTTC. This translates into CASSIGGSGNIQYF. The chain couples TRBV19 to TRBJ2-4; weak D call: TRBD1 (5 bases). The germline V gene has CDR1 LNHDA and CDR2 SQIVND (reference sequence). This CDR3 region has 14 residues. Trimming took off 1 base at V and 7 bases at J, with 11 bases between the two ends.

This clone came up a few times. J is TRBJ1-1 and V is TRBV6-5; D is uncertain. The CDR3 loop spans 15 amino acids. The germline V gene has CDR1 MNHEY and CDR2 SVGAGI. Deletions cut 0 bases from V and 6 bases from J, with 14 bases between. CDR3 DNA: TGTGCCAGCAGTTACTCGATTACGGGGAGGGCTGAAGCTTTCTTT. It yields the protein CASSYSITGRAEAFF.

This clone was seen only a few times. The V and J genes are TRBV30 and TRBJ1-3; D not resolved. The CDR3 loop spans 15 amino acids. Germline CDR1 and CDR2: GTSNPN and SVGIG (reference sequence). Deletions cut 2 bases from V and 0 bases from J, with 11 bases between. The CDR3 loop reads CAWSRWDPSGNTIYF. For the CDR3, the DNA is TGTGCCTGGAGTCGATGGGATCCCTCTGGAAACACCATATATTTT.

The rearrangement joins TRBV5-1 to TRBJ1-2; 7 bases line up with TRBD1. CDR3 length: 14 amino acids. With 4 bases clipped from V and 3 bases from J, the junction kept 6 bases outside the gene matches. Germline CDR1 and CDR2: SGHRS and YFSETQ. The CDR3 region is CASSAPGQHYGYTF. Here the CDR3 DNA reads TGCGCCAGCAGCGCCCCGGGACAGCACTATGGCTACACCTTC.

CDR3 in DNA: TGTGCCAGCAGTCGCGGGGGGGCTAATTACACCGGGGAGCTGTTTTTT. It is translated as CASSRGGANYTGELFF. The chain carries TRBV28 and TRBJ2-2, with 9 bases aligning to TRBD2. Germline assignment: CDR1 MDHEN and CDR2 SYDVKM. The CDR3 consists of 16 residues. Trimming cost V 5 bases and J 3 bases; bases outside gene matches: 7.

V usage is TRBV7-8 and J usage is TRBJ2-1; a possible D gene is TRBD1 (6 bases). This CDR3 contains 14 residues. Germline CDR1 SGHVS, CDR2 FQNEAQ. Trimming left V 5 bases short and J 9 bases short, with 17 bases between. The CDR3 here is CASSPRDNSGEQFF. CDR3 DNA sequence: TGTGCCAGCAGCCCGAGGGACAATTCGGGTGAGCAGTTCTTC.

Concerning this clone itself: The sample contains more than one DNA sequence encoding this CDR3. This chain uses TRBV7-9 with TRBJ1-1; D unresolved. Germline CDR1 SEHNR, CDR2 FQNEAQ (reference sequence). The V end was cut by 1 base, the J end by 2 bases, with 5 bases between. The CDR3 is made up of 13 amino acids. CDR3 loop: CASSLEGNTEAFF. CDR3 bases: TGTGCCAGCAGCTTAGAAGGAAACACTGAAGCTTTCTTT.

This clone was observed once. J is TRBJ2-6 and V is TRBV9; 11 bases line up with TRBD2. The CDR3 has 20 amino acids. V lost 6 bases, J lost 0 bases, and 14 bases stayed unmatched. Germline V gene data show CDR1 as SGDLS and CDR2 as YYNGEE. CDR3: CASTPGLAGPPRSGANVLTF. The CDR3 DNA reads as TGTGCCAGCACCCCAGGACTAGCGGGCCCTCCCCGCTCTGGGGCCAACGTCCTGACTTTC.

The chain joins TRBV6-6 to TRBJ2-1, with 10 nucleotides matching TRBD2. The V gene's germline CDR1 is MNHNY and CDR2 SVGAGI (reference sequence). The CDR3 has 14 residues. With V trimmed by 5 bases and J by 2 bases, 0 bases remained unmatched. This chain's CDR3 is CASSGLAAYNEQFF. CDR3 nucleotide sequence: TGTGCCAGCAGTGGACTAGCGGCCTACAATGAGCAGTTCTTC.

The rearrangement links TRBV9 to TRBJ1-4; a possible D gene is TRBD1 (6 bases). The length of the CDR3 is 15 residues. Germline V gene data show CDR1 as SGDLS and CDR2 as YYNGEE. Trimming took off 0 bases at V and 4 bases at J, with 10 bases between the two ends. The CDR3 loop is CASSVGDRFNEKLFF. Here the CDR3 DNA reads TGTGCCAGCAGCGTAGGAGACAGGTTTAATGAAAAACTGTTTTTT.

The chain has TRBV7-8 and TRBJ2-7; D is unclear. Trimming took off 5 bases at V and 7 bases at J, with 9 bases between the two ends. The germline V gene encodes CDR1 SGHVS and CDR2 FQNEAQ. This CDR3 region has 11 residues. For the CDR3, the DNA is TGTGCCAGCAGCCCGAGATCAGAGCAGTACTTC. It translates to CASSPRSEQYF.

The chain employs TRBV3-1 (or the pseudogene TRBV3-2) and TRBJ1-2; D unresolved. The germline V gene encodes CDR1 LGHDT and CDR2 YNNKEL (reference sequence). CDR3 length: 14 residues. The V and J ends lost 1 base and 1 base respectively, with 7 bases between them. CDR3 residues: CASSQVGSNYGYTF. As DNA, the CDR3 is TGTGCCAGCAGCCAAGTCGGGAGTAACTATGGCTACACCTTC.

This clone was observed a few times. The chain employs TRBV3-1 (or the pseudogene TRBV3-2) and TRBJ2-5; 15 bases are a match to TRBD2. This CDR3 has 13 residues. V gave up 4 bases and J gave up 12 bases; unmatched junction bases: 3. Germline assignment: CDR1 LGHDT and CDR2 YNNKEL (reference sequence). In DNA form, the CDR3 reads TGTGCCAGCAGCCTCCGGACTAGCGGGGGGGAGTACTTC. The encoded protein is CASSLRTSGGEYF.

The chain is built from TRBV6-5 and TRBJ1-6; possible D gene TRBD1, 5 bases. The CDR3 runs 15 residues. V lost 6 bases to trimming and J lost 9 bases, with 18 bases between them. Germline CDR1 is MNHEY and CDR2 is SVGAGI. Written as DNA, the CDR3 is TGTGCCAGCAGGGGGGGGTTGGCAATGGGTTCACCCCTCCACTTT. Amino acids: CASRGGLAMGSPLHF.

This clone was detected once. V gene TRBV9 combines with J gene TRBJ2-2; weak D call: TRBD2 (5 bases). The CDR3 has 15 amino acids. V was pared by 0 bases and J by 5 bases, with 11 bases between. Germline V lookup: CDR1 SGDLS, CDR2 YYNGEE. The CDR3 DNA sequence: TGTGCCAGCAGCGTAGCTCAGCGGACGACCGGGGAGCTGTTTTTT. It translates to CASSVAQRTTGELFF.

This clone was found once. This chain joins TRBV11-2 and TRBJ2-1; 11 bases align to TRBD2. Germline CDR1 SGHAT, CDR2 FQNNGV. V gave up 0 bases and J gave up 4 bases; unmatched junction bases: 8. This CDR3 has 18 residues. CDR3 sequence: CASSLEHLAGGLYNEQFF. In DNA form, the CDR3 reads TGTGCCAGCAGCTTAGAGCATTTAGCGGGGGGGCTATACAATGAGCAGTTCTTC.

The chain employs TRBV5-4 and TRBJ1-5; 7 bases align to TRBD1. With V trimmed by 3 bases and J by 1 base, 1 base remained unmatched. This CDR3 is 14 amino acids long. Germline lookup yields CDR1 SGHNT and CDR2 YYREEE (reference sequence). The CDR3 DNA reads TGTGCCAGCAGCTCGGGACAGAGCAATCAGCCCCAGCATTTT. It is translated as CASSSGQSNQPQHF. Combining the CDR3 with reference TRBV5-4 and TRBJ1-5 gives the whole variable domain ETGVTQSPTHLIKTRGQQVTLRCSSQSGHNTVSWYQQALGQGPQFIFQYYREEENGRGNFPPRFSGLQFPNYSSELNVNALELDDSALYLCASSSGQSNQPQHFGDGTRLSIL.

The CDR3 nucleotides are TGTGCCACCCCTAAGGGGAACGCAAAGACCCAGTACTTC. It translates to CATPKGNAKTQYF. The chain combines TRBV2 with TRBJ2-5; possible D gene TRBD1, 5 bases. Germline V lookup: CDR1 SNHLY, CDR2 FYNNEI. This CDR3 is 13 amino acids long. V was clipped by 10 bases and J by 6 bases, with 18 bases between them. The full variable domain, rest sourced from reference TRBV2 and TRBJ2-5, is EPEVTQTPSHQVTQMGQEVILRCVPISNHLYFYWYRQILGQKVEFLVSFYNNEISEKSEIFDDQFSVERPDGSNFTLKIRSTKLEDSAMYFCATPKGNAKTQYFGPGTRLLVL.

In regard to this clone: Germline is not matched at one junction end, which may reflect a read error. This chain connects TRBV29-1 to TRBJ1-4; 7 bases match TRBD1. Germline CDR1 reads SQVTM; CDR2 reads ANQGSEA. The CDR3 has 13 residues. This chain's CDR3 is CSVETGALGQEIF. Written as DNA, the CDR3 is TGCAGCGTTGAAACAGGGGCATTGGGGCAAGAGATTTTT.

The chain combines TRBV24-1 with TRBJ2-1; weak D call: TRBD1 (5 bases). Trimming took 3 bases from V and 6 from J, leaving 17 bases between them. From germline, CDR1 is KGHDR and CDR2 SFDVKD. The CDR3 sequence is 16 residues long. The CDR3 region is CATSDNRISIGNEQFF. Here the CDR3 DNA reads TGTGCCACCAGTGATAACAGGATTTCGATCGGCAATGAGCAGTTCTTC.

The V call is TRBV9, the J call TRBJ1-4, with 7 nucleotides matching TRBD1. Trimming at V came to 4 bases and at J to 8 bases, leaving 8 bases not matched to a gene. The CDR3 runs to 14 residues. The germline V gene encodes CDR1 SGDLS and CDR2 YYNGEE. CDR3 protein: CASSPTGFQEKLFF. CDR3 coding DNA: TGTGCCAGCAGCCCGACAGGGTTCCAGGAAAAACTGTTTTTT.

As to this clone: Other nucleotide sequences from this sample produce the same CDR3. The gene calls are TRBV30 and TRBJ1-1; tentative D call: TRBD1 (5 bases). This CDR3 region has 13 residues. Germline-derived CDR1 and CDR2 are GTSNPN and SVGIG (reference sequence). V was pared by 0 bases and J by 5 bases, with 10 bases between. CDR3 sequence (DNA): TGTGCCTGGAGTGTACTCGGGGGGACTGAAGCTTTCTTT. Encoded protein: CAWSVLGGTEAFF.

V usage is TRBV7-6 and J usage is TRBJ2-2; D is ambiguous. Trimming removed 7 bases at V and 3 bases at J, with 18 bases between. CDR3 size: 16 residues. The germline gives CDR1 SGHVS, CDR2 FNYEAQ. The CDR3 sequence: CASIKSQWLDTGELFF. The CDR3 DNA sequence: TGTGCCAGCATTAAATCTCAGTGGCTGGACACCGGGGAGCTGTTTTTT.

CDR3 coding DNA: TGCGCCAGCAGCCAAGGGGACCGCCCCGGCGGGGTGGCCAAAAACATTCAGTACTTC. Its protein product is CASSQGDRPGGVAKNIQYF. The gene calls are TRBV4-1 and TRBJ2-4; D may be TRBD2 (6 bases). Trimming pared 1 base from V and 1 base from J, leaving 20 bases between. The CDR3 is made up of 19 amino acids. Germline V gene sequence: CDR1 MGHRA, CDR2 YSYEKL.

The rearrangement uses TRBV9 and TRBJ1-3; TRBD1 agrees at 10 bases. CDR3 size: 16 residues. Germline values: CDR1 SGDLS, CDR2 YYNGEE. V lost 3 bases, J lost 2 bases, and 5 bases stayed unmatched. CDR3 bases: TGTGCCAGCAGCGGAAGACAGGGGGCAGCTGGAAACACCATATATTTT. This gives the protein CASSGRQGAAGNTIYF.

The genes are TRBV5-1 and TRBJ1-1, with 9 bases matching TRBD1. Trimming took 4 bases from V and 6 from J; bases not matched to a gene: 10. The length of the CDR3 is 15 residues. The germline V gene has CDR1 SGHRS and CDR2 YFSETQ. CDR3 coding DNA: TGCGCCAGCAGCCCCCCGGGACAGGGTATGGCTGAAGCTTTCTTT. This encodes CASSPPGQGMAEAFF.

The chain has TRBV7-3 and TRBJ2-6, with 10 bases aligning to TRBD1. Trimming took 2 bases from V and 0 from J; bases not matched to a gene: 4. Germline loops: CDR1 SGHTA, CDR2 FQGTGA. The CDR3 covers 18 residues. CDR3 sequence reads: CASSLRDRGISGANVLTF. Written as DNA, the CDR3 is TGTGCCAGCAGCTTACGGGACAGGGGAATCTCTGGGGCCAACGTCCTGACTTTC.